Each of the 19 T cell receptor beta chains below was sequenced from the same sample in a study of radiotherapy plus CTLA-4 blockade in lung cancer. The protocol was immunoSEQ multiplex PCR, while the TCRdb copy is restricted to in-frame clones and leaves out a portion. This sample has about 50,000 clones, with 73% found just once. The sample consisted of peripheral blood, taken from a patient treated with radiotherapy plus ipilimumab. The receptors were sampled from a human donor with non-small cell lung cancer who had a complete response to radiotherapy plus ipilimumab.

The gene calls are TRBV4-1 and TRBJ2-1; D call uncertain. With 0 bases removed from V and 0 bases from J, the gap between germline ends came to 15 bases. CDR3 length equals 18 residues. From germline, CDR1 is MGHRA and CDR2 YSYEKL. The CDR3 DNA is TGCGCCAGCAGCCAAGATTGGCGCCAGGCGAGCTCCTACAATGAGCAGTTCTTC. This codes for CASSQDWRQASSYNEQFF.

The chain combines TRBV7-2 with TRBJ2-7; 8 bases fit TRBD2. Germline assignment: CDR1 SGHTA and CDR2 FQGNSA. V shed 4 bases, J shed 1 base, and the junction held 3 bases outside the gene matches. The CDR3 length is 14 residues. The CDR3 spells CASSSGLVSYEQYF. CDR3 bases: TGTGCCAGCAGCTCGGGACTAGTATCCTACGAGCAGTACTTC.

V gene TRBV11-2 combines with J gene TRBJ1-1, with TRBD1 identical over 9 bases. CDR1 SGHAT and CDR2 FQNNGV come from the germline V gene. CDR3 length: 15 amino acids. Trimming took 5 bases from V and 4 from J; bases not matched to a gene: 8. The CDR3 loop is CASSPSRQGGTEAFF. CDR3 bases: TGTGCCAGCAGCCCGTCTCGACAGGGGGGCACTGAAGCTTTCTTT.

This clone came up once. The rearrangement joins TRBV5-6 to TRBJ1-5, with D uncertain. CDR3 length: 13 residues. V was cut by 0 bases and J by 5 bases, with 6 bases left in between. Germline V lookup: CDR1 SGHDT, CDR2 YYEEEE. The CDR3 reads CASSLGQDQPQHF. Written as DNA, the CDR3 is TGTGCCAGCAGCTTGGGGCAGGATCAGCCCCAGCATTTT.

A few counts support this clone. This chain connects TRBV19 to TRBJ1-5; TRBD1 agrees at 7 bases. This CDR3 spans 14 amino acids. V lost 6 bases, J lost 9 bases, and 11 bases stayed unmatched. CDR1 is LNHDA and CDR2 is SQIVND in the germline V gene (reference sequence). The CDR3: CASRMGQRIPPQHF. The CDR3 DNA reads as TGTGCCAGTAGGATGGGACAGCGAATTCCGCCCCAGCATTTT.

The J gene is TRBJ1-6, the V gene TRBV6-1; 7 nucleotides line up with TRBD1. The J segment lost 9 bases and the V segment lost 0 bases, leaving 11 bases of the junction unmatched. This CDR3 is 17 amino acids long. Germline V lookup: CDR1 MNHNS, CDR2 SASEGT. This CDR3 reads CASSEATDWAGGSPLHF. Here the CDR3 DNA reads TGTGCCAGCAGTGAAGCGACGGATTGGGCAGGGGGTTCACCCCTCCACTTT.

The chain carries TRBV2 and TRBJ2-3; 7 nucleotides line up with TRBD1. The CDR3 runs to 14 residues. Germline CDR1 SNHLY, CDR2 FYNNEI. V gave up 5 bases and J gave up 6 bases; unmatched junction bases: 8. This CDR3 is CASSKDRHRDTQYF. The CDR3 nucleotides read TGTGCCAGCAGTAAGGACAGGCACCGGGATACGCAGTATTTT.

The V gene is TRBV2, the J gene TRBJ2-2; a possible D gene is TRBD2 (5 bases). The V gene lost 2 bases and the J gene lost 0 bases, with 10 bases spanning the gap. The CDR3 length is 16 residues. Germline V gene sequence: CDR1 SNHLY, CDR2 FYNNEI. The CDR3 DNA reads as TGTGCCAGCAGTGAAAAGAGGGTAGCGAACACCGGGGAGCTGTTTTTT. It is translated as CASSEKRVANTGELFF.

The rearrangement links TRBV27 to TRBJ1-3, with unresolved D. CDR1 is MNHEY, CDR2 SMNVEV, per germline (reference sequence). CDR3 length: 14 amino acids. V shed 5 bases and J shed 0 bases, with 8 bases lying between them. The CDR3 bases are TGTGCCAGCAGTGCCTACAGCTCTGGAAACACCATATATTTT. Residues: CASSAYSSGNTIYF.

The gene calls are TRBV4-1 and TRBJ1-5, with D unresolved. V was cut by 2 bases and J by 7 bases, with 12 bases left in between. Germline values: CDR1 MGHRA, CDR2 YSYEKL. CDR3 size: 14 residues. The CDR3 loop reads CASSQLTEKQPQHF. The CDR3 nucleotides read TGCGCCAGCAGCCAACTCACAGAGAAACAGCCCCAGCATTTT.

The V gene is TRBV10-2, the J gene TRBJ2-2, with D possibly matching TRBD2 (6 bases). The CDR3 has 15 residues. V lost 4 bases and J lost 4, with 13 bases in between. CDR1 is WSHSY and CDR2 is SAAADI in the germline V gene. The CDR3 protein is CASSVVTAGTGELFF. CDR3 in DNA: TGCGCCAGCAGTGTTGTCACAGCGGGCACCGGGGAGCTGTTTTTT.

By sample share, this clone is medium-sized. CDR3 sequence reads: CASSLQGPTGKLFF. CDR3 DNA: TGTGCCAGTAGTTTACAGGGCCCGACTGGAAAACTGTTTTTT. The chain carries TRBV19 and TRBJ1-4; maybe TRBD1 (6 bases). This CDR3 region has 14 residues. The V and J ends lost 5 bases and 10 bases respectively, with 17 bases between them. From germline, CDR1 is LNHDA and CDR2 SQIVND (reference sequence).

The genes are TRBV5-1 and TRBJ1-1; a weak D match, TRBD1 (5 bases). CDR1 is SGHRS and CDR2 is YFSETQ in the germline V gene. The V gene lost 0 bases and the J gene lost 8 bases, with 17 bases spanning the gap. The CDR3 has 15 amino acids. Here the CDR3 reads CASSLELNPGGEAFF. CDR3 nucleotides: TGCGCCAGCAGCTTGGAGCTAAATCCCGGGGGGGAAGCTTTCTTT. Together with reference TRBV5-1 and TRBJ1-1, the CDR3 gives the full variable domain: KAGVTQTPRYLIKTRGQQVTLSCSPISGHRSVSWYQQTPGQGLQFLFEYFSETQRNKGNFPGRFSGRQFSNSRSEMNVSTLELGDSALYLCASSLELNPGGEAFFGQGTRLTVV.

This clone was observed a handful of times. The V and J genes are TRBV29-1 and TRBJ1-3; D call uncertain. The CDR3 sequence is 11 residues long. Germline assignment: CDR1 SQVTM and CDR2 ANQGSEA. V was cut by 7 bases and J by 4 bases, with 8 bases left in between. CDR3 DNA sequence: TGCAGCGGCGTCCGGGGAAACACCATATATTTT. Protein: CSGVRGNTIYF.

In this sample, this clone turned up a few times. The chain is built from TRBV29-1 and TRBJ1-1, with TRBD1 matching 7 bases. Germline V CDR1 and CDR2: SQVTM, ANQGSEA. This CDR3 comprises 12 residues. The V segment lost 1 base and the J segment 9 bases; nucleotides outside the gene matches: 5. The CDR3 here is CSVEGDSRKAFF. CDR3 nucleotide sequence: TGCAGCGTTGAAGGGGACAGTCGGAAAGCTTTCTTT.

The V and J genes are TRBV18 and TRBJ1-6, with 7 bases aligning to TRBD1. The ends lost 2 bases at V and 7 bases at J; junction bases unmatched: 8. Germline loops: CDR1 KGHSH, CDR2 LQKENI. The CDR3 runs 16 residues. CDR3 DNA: TGTGCCAGCTCACCAGTTATCGGACAGGCGAATTCACCCCTCCACTTT. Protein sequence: CASSPVIGQANSPLHF.

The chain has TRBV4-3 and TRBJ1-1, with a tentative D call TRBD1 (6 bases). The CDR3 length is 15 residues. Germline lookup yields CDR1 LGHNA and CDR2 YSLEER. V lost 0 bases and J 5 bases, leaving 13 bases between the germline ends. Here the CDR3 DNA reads TGCGCCAGCAGCCAAGATGGGGGCGGATGGACTGAAGCTTTCTTT. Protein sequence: CASSQDGGGWTEAFF.

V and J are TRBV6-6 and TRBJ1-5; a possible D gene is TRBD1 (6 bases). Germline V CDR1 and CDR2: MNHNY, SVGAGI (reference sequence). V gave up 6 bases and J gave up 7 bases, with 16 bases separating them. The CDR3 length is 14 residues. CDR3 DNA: TGTGCCAGCAGCGCTACCCAGGGGATCCAGCCCCAGCATTTT. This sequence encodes CASSATQGIQPQHF.

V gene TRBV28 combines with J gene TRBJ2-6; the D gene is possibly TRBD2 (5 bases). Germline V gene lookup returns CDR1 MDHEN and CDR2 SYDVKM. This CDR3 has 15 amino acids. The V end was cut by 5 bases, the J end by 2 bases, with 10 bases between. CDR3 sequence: CASSLRGTGANVLTF. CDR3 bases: TGTGCCAGCAGTCTACGGGGAACTGGGGCCAACGTCCTGACTTTC. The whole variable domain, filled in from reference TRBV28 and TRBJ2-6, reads DVKVTQSSRYLVKRTGEKVFLECVQDMDHENMFWYRQDPGLGLRLIYFSYDVKMKEKGDIPEGYSVSREKKERFSLILESASTNQTSMYLCASSLRGTGANVLTFGAGSRLTVL.